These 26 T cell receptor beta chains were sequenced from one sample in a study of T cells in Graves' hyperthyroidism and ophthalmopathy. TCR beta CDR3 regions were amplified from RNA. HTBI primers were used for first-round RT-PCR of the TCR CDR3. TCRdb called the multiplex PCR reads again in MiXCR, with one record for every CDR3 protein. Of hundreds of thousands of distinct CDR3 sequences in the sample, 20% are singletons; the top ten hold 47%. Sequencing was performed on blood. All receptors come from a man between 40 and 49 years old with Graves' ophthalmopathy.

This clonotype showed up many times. This CDR3 is CASTRGTGVKSGGYTF. The CDR3 nucleotides read TGTGCCAGCACTAGGGGGACAGGGGTTAAGTCGGGGGGCTACACCTTC. The V call is TRBV27, the J call TRBJ1-2, with 10 bases lining up with TRBD1. Trimming cost V 7 bases and J 8 bases; bases outside gene matches: 16. Germline V gene data show CDR1 as MNHEY and CDR2 as SMNVEV (reference sequence). CDR3 size: 16 residues.

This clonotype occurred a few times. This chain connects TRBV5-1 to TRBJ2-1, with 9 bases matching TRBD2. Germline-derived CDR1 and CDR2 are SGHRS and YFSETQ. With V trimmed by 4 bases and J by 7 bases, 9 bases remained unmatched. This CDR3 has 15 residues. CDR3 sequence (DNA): TGCGCCAGCAGCCCCAGCGGGGGGCCATTGAATGAGCAGTTCTTC. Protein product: CASSPSGGPLNEQFF. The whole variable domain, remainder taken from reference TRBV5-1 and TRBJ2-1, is KAGVTQTPRYLIKTRGQQVTLSCSPISGHRSVSWYQQTPGQGLQFLFEYFSETQRNKGNFPGRFSGRQFSNSRSEMNVSTLELGDSALYLCASSPSGGPLNEQFFGPGTRLTVL.

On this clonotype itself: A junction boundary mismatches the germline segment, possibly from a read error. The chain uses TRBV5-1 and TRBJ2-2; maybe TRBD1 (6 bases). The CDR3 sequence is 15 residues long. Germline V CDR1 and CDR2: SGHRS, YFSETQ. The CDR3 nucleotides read TGCGCCAGCAGCGAGACAGGTTTGAACACCGAGGAGCTGTTTTTT. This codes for CASSETGLNTEELFF.

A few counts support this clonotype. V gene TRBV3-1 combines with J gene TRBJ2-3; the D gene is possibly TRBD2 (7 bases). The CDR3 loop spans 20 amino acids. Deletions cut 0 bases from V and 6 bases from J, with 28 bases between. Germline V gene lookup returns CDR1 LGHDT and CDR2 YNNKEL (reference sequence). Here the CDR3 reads CASSQEGGYRDPTLHDTQYF. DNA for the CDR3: TGTGCCAGCAGCCAAGAGGGGGGGTACAGGGACCCTACCCTTCACGATACGCAGTATTTT.

This chain's CDR3 is CASSFTGQGLRNEQFF. CDR3 coding DNA: TGTGCCAGCAGTTTTACCGGACAGGGGCTTAGGAATGAGCAGTTCTTC. The gene calls are TRBV12-3 or TRBV12-4 and TRBJ2-1; 9 positions match TRBD1. The CDR3 sequence is 16 residues long. J gave up 7 bases and V 3 bases, and 10 bases lay outside the gene matches.

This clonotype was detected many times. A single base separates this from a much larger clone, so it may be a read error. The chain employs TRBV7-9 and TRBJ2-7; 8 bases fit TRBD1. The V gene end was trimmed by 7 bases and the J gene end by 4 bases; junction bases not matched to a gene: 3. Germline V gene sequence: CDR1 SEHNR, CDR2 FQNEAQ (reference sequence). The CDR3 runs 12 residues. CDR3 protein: CASTRQGYEQYF. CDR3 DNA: TGTGCCAGCACCCGACAGGGGTACGAGCAGTACTTC.

The chain's CDR3 is CASSSRTGEINGELFF. The DNA of the CDR3 is TGCGCCAGCAGCTCCCGTACAGGGGAAATTAACGGGGAGCTGTTTTTT. This rearrangement joins TRBV5-1 to TRBJ2-2, with 7 bases aligning to TRBD1. CDR1 and CDR2 (germline): SGHRS, YFSETQ. CDR3 length: 16 amino acids. V lost 3 bases, J lost 7 bases, and 12 bases stayed unmatched. The full variable domain, with the rest looked up from reference TRBV5-1 and TRBJ2-2, is KAGVTQTPRYLIKTRGQQVTLSCSPISGHRSVSWYQQTPGQGLQFLFEYFSETQRNKGNFPGRFSGRQFSNSRSEMNVSTLELGDSALYLCASSSRTGEINGELFFGEGSRLTVL.

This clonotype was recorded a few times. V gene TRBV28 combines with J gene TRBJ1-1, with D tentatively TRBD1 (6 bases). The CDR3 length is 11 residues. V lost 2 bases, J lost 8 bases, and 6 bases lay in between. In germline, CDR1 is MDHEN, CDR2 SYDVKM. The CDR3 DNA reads TGTGCCAGCAGTTTACAGGGGGAAGCTTTCTTT. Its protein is CASSLQGEAFF.

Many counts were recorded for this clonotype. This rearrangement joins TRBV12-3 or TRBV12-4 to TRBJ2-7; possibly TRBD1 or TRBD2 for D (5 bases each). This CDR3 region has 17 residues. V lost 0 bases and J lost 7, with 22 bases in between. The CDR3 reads CASSLAVVAGSTREQYF. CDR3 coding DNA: TGTGCCAGCAGTTTAGCGGTCGTGGCAGGGAGTACGAGGGAGCAGTACTTC.

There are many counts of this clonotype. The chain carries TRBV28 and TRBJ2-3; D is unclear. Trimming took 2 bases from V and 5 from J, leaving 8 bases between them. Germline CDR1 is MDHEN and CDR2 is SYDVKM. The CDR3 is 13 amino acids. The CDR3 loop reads CASSLAGKDTQYF. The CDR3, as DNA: TGTGCCAGCAGTTTAGCAGGCAAAGATACGCAGTATTTT.

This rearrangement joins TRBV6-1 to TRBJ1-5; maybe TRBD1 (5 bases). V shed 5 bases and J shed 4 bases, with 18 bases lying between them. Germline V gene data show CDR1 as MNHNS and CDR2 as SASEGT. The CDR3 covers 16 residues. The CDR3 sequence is CASSYSGVGGNQPQHF. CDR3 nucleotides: TGTGCCAGCAGTTACTCTGGGGTGGGGGGGAATCAGCCCCAGCATTTT.

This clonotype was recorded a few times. For the CDR3, the DNA is TGCGCCAGCAGCTTACAGGGGGAAGCCTACGAGCAGTACTTC. Translated: CASSLQGEAYEQYF. The chain is built from TRBV5-1 and TRBJ2-7; 8 bases match TRBD1. V gave up 2 bases and J gave up 2 bases; unmatched junction bases: 3. The V gene's germline CDR1 is SGHRS and CDR2 YFSETQ. CDR3 size: 14 residues.

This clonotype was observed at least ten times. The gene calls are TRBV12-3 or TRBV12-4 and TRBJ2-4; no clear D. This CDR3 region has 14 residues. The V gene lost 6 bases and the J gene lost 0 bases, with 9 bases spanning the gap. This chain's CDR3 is CASSKQLAKNIQYF. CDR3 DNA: TGTGCCAGCAGCAAACAGTTAGCCAAAAACATTCAGTACTTC.

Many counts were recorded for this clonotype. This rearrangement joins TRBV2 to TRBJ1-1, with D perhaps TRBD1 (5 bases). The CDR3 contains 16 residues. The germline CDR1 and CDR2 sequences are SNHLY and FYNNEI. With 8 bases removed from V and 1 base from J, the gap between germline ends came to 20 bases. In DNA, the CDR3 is TGTGCCAGCTCAAGGGACCCTCTAATGGGGAACACTGAAGCTTTCTTT. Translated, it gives CASSRDPLMGNTEAFF.

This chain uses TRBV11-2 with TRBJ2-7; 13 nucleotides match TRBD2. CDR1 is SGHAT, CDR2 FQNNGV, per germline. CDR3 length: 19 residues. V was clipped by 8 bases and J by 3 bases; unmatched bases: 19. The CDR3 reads CASGYPPTGTSGKNYEQYF. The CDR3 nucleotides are TGTGCCAGCGGATACCCCCCTACCGGGACTAGCGGGAAGAACTACGAGCAGTACTTC.

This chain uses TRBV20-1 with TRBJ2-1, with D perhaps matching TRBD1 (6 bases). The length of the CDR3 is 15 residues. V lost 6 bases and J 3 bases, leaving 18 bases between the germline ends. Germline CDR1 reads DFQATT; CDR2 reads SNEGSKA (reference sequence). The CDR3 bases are TGCAGTGCCCCGGACAGAAATTCGTTCTACAATGAGCAGTTCTTC. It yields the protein CSAPDRNSFYNEQFF.

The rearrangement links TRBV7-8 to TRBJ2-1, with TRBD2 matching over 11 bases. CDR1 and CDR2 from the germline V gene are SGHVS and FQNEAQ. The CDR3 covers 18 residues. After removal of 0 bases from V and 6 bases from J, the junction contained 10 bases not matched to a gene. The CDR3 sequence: CASSLALAGGTGGNEQFF. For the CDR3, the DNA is TGTGCCAGCAGCTTAGCGCTAGCGGGGGGCACGGGGGGCAATGAGCAGTTCTTC.

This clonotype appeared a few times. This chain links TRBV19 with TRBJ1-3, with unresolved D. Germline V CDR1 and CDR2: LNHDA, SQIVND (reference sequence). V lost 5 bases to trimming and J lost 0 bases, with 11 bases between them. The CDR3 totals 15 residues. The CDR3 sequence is CASSPSRFSGNTIYF. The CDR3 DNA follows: TGTGCCAGTAGTCCATCCCGGTTCTCTGGAAACACCATATATTTT.

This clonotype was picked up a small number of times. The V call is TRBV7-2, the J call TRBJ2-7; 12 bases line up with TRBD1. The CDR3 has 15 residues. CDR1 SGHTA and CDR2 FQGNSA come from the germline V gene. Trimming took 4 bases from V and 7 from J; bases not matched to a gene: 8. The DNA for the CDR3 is TGTGCCAGCAGCTCCTTTGGGACAGGGGGCGCGGAGCAGTACTTC. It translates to CASSSFGTGGAEQYF.

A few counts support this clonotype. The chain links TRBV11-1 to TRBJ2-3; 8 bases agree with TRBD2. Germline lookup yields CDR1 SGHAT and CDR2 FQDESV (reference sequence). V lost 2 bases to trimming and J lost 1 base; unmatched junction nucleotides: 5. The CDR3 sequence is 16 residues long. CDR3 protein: CASSLQAGAGTDTQYF. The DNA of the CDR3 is TGTGCCAGCAGCTTACAAGCGGGAGCGGGCACAGATACGCAGTATTTT.

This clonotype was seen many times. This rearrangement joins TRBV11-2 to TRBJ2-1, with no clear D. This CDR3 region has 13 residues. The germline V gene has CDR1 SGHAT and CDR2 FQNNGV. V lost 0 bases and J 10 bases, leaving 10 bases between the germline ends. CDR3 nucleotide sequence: TGTGCCAGCAGCTTAGAGCCGGTTGGGGAGCAGTTCTTC. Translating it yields CASSLEPVGEQFF.

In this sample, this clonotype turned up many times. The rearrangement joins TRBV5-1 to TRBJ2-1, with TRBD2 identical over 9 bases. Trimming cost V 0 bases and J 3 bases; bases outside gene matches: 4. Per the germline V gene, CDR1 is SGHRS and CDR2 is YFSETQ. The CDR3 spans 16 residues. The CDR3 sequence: CASSLELAGNYNEQFF. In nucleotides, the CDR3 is TGCGCCAGCAGCTTGGAACTAGCGGGCAACTACAATGAGCAGTTCTTC.

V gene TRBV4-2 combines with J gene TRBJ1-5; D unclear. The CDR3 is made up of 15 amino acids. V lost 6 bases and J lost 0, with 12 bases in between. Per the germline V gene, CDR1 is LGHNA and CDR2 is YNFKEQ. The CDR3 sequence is CASSIDRFSNQPQHF. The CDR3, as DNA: TGTGCCAGCAGTATCGATCGCTTTAGCAATCAGCCCCAGCATTTT.

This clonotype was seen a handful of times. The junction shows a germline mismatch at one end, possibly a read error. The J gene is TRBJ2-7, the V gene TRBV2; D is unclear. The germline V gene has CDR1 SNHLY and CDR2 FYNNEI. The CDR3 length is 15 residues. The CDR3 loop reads CASKDFSTSSYERYF. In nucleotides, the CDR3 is TGTGCCAGCAAAGATTTTTCGACGAGTTCCTACGAGCGGTACTTC. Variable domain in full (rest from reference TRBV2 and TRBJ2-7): EPEVTQTPSHQVTQMGQEVILRCVPISNHLYFYWYRQILGQKVEFLVSFYNNEISEKSEIFDDQFSVERPDGSNFTLKIRSTKLEDSAMYFCASKDFSTSSYERYFGPGTRLTVT.

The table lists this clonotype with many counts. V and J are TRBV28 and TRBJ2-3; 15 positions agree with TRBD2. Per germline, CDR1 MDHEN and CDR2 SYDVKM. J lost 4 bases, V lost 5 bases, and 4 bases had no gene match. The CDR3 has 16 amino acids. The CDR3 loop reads CASSLGLAGGPDTQYF. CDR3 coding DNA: TGTGCCAGCAGTCTGGGACTAGCGGGAGGCCCAGATACGCAGTATTTT.

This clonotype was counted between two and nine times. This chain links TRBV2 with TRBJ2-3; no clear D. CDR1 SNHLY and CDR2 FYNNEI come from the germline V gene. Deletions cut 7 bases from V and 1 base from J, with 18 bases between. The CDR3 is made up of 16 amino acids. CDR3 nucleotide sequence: TGTGCCAGCAACCTAGGAGTGGCTTTGGGCACAGATACGCAGTATTTT. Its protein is CASNLGVALGTDTQYF. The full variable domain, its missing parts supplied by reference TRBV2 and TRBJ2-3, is EPEVTQTPSHQVTQMGQEVILRCVPISNHLYFYWYRQILGQKVEFLVSFYNNEISEKSEIFDDQFSVERPDGSNFTLKIRSTKLEDSAMYFCASNLGVALGTDTQYFGPGTRLTVL.